The entry below gives a single T cell receptor beta chain sequence along with its context. Its antigen remains unknown. The data derive from a study of cytomegalovirus exposure and HLA in healthy donors. Broader study findings: In a later analysis, 17,000 or so TCR beta sequences were associated with HLA alleles at 0.05 false discovery rate. A later analysis linked a missense DCLRE1C variant to TCR beta V- and J-gene trimming. Apparent HLA restriction characterized most CMV-associated TCR beta chains in a later analysis. The majority of TCR sequences were rare, yet some public TCRs appeared in many donors.

PCR employed 60 Vbeta and 13 Jbeta primers. Assay: immunoSEQ multiplex PCR; the TCRdb copy retains only in-frame clones and omits some. The sample shows 130,000 to 150,000 clones, over 70% of them seen only once. V lost 0 bases to trimming and J lost 7 bases, with 10 bases between them. The CDR3 has 13 residues. In germline, CDR1 is SGHDT, CDR2 YYEEEE. This sequence originates from a man aged 35 to 55 in good health and CMV-seropositive. Sequences were obtained from PBMCs. This chain links TRBV5-6 with TRBJ1-2, with D possibly being TRBD1 (5 bases). The CDR3 here is CASSLEQRGGYTF. CDR3 bases: TGTGCCAGCAGCTTGGAACAAAGGGGTGGCTACACCTTC.